What follows are 5 T cell receptor beta chains derived from one specimen sequenced in a study of glioma-infiltrating T cells. Amplification of TCR alpha and beta CDR3 regions from RNA used iRepertoire nested multiplex PCR. TCRdb used MiXCR to reprocess the multiplex PCR reads, holding one entry per CDR3 protein. The sample has roughly 120,000 distinct CDR3 sequences; roughly 20% are singletons. Sequencing was done on a sample of glioma tissue, nonneoplastic brain tissue, or PBMCs (not recorded which). These receptors were collected from a human donor with low-grade glioma or glioblastoma, undergoing nonglioma brain surgery, or in good health (not recorded which).

This clonotype was counted at least ten times. The V call is TRBV20-1, the J call TRBJ2-7, with a possible D match to TRBD2 (6 bases). Germline V lookup: CDR1 DFQATT, CDR2 SNEGSKA (reference sequence). The germline V and J ends were trimmed by 8 bases and 7 bases, with 21 bases remaining between them. CDR3 length: 13 amino acids. The CDR3 loop reads CSPLVAGAGEQYF. As DNA, the CDR3 is TGCAGTCCGCTAGTGGCCGGCGCGGGGGAGCAGTACTTC.

This clonotype was recorded once. A much larger clone sits a single nucleotide away, making a read error possible. The rearrangement uses TRBV4-1 and TRBJ2-1, with D possibly being TRBD2 (6 bases). Per germline, CDR1 MGHRA and CDR2 YSYEKL. This CDR3 is built from 15 residues. V was cut by 5 bases and J by 3 bases, with 14 bases left in between. The CDR3 coding sequence is TGCGCCAGCAGCGGCACTAGCTGGGACTACAATGAGCAGTTCTTC. This sequence encodes CASSGTSWDYNEQFF.

This clonotype was picked up many times. V gene TRBV7-2 combines with J gene TRBJ2-3; D is unclear. V was cut by 4 bases and J by 2 bases, with 10 bases left in between. This CDR3 is 14 amino acids long. Per the germline V gene, CDR1 is SGHTA and CDR2 is FQGNSA. CDR3 nucleotides: TGTGCCAGCAGCTCATACTACTCCACAGATACGCAGTATTTT. Its protein is CASSSYYSTDTQYF. Based on the CDR3 plus reference TRBV7-2 and TRBJ2-3, the full variable domain is GAGVSQSPSNKVTEKGKDVELRCDPISGHTALYWYRQSLGQGLEFLIYFQGNSAPDKSGLPSDRFSAERTGGSVSTLTIQRTQQEDSAVYLCASSSYYSTDTQYFGPGTRLTVL.

This clonotype was counted ten times or more. The chain couples TRBV4-1 to TRBJ2-4, with D possibly matching TRBD2 (6 bases). The CDR3 sequence is 14 residues long. The V gene's germline CDR1 is MGHRA and CDR2 YSYEKL. V was clipped by 1 base and J by 5 bases, with 9 bases between them. This CDR3 reads CASSQVTGENIQYF. DNA for the CDR3: TGCGCCAGCAGCCAAGTTACGGGGGAAAACATTCAGTACTTC.

To note about this clonotype: This CDR3 is missing its conserved last phenylalanine or tryptophan, likely due to a read error. The J gene is TRBJ2-3, the V gene TRBV20-1; D is unclear. Trimming shortened V by 6 bases and J by 2 bases, and 24 bases separated the two germline ends. Germline V gene sequence: CDR1 DFQATT, CDR2 SNEGSKA (reference sequence). There are 17 residues in the CDR3. Written as DNA, the CDR3 is TGCAGTGCCTTTTTACCCCGCGACCACTCCTCCACAGATACGCAGTATATT. This encodes CSAFLPRDHSSTDTQYI.